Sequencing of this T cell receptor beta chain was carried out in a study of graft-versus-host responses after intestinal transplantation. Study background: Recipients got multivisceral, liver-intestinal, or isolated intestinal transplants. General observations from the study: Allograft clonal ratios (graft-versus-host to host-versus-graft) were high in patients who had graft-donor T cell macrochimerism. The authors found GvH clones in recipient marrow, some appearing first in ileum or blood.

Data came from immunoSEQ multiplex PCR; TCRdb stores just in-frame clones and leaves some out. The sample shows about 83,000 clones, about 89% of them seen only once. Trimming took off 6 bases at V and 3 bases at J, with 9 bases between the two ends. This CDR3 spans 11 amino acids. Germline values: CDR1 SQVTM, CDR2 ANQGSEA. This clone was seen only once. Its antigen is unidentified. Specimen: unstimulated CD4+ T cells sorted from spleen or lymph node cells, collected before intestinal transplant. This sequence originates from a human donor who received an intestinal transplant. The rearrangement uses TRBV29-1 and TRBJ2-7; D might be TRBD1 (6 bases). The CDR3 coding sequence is TGCAGCGTCGCACAGGGCTACGAGCAGTACTTC. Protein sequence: CSVAQGYEQYF.